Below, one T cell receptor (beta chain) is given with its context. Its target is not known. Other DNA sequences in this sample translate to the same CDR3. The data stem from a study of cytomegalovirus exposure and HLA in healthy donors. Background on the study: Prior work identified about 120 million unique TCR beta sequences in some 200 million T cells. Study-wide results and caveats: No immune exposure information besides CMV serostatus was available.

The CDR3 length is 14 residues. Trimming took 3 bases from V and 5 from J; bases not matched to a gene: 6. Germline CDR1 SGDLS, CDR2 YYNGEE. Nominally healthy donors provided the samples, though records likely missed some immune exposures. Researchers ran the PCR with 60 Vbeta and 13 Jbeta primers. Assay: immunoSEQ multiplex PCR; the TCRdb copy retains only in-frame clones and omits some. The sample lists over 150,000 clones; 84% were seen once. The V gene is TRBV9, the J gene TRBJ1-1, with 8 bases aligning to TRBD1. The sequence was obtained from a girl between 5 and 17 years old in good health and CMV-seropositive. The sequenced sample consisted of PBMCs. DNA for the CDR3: TGTGCCAGCAGCGCTGGACAGGGCGAAACTGAAGCTTTCTTT. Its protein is CASSAGQGETEAFF.